This entry lists 30 T cell receptor beta chains sequenced from one sample in a study of T cell changes during pregnancy in multiple sclerosis. The assay was immunoSEQ multiplex PCR, and TCRdb's table has in-frame clones only and misses some. The table lists 65,000 or so clones, 90% of them singletons, with more than 2% in the top ten. The sample was peripheral blood, taken in the second trimester of pregnancy. These receptors all stem from a female donor in good health, enrolled as a control in a pregnancy study.

The chain combines TRBV9 with TRBJ2-3; weak D call: TRBD2 (5 bases). The CDR3 is 15 amino acids. Germline V lookup: CDR1 SGDLS, CDR2 YYNGEE. The ends were cut back, 3 bases at V and 1 base at J, with 12 bases in the middle. The chain's CDR3 is CASSAQERRTDTQYF. The DNA of the CDR3 is TGTGCCAGCAGCGCCCAGGAGCGGCGCACAGATACGCAGTATTTT.

The chain uses TRBV29-1 and TRBJ1-1; 7 bases agree with TRBD1. J gave up 0 bases and V 6 bases, and 7 bases lay outside the gene matches. CDR1 and CDR2 (germline): SQVTM, ANQGSEA. CDR3 length: 14 amino acids. In nucleotides, the CDR3 is TGCAGCGTCGCGACAGGGCCTATGAACACTGAAGCTTTCTTT. As protein: CSVATGPMNTEAFF.

The V call is TRBV28, the J call TRBJ2-7, with D uncertain. This CDR3 is built from 11 residues. Germline V gene data show CDR1 as MDHEN and CDR2 as SYDVKM. The V end lost 8 bases, the J end lost 4 bases, and 9 bases lay between the germline ends. CDR3: CASRRWYEQYF. CDR3 coding DNA: TGTGCCAGCCGTAGATGGTACGAGCAGTACTTC.

This chain links TRBV9 with TRBJ2-7; 9 nucleotides agree with TRBD2. CDR1 and CDR2 from the germline V gene are SGDLS and YYNGEE. The CDR3 loop spans 14 amino acids. J lost 5 bases, V lost 0 bases, and 3 bases had no gene match. The CDR3 sequence is CASSVGLAAHEQYF. In DNA, the CDR3 is TGTGCCAGCAGCGTAGGACTAGCGGCCCACGAGCAGTACTTC.

V and J are TRBV30 and TRBJ2-3; 9 bases are a match to TRBD2. Germline V gene lookup returns CDR1 GTSNPN and CDR2 SVGIG (reference sequence). The CDR3 extends over 16 amino acids. V shed 0 bases and J 8 bases; nucleotides not matched to a gene: 12. The CDR3: CAWSVLETSGASTQYF. The CDR3 DNA is TGTGCCTGGAGTGTACTAGAGACTAGCGGAGCCAGTACGCAGTATTTT.

This clone was counted a few times. The rearrangement uses TRBV10-3 and TRBJ1-1; D perhaps matches TRBD1 (5 bases). Trimming stripped 3 bases from V and 6 bases from J, with 17 bases between. Looked up from germline, CDR1 is ENHRY and CDR2 is SYGVKD. This CDR3 has 15 residues. The CDR3 DNA reads as TGTGCCATCAGTGACCCGACTGGCAGGGTAGCTGAAGCTTTCTTT. It codes for CAISDPTGRVAEAFF.

The chain uses TRBV5-1 and TRBJ2-3; 12 bases fit TRBD2. Germline CDR1 is SGHRS and CDR2 is YFSETQ. V lost 2 bases, J lost 0 bases, and 4 bases stayed unmatched. CDR3 length equals 17 residues. CDR3 nucleotide sequence: TGCGCCAGCAGCTTCCGGACTAGCGGGACTAGCACAGATACGCAGTATTTT. It translates to CASSFRTSGTSTDTQYF.

The J gene is TRBJ1-5, the V gene TRBV6-6; 7 bases match TRBD1. The CDR3 spans 15 residues. Germline V gene lookup returns CDR1 MNHNY and CDR2 SVGAGI (reference sequence). Trimming took 9 bases from V and 8 from J; bases not matched to a gene: 16. CDR3 in amino acids: CARNDRDAAMEPQHF. DNA of the CDR3: TGTGCCAGAAACGACAGGGATGCAGCGATGGAGCCCCAGCATTTT.

CDR3 nucleotide sequence: TGTGCCAGCAGCTTATTGGGGTCCGGGGACATTCAGTACTTC. It codes for CASSLLGSGDIQYF. The V call is TRBV5-5, the J call TRBJ2-4; D possibly corresponds to TRBD2 (5 bases). CDR1 and CDR2 from the germline V gene are SGHKS and YYEKEE (reference sequence). Trimming took 2 bases from V and 8 from J, leaving 14 bases between them. There are 14 residues in the CDR3.

V and J are TRBV2 and TRBJ2-7; 8 bases line up with TRBD1. Germline assignment: CDR1 SNHLY and CDR2 FYNNEI. J gave up 0 bases and V 4 bases, and 5 bases lay outside the gene matches. The length of the CDR3 is 15 residues. The CDR3 loop reads CASSVPGGSSYEQYF. CDR3 DNA sequence: TGTGCCAGCAGTGTCCCAGGGGGCAGCTCCTACGAGCAGTACTTC.

V is TRBV27 and J is TRBJ2-3, with TRBD2 matching over 7 bases. The germline V gene has CDR1 MNHEY and CDR2 SMNVEV (reference sequence). The J segment lost 11 bases and the V segment lost 6 bases, leaving 8 bases of the junction unmatched. The length of the CDR3 is 12 residues. In DNA, the CDR3 is TGTGCCAGCAGCTCGCCGGGGGGAGGGCAGTATTTT. It translates to CASSSPGGGQYF.

V gene TRBV19 combines with J gene TRBJ2-7, with D possibly TRBD1 on 6 matching bases. The CDR3 runs 12 residues. Deletions cut 6 bases from V and 7 bases from J, with 13 bases between. Germline-derived CDR1 and CDR2 are LNHDA and SQIVND (reference sequence). CDR3 region: CASSRGWEEQYF. The CDR3 region has the DNA TGTGCCAGTAGCAGGGGATGGGAGGAGCAGTACTTC.

The chain combines TRBV6-1 with TRBJ2-1; 9 nucleotides line up with TRBD2. The CDR3 loop spans 15 amino acids. V shed 6 bases, J shed 7 bases, and the junction held 10 bases outside the gene matches. The V gene's germline CDR1 is MNHNS and CDR2 SASEGT. In DNA form, the CDR3 reads TGTGCCAGCAGCACCGGGGGCGCGGGAGGGAATGAGCAGTTCTTC. Amino acids: CASSTGGAGGNEQFF.

The chain combines TRBV7-8 with TRBJ2-5; 7 bases map to TRBD2. This CDR3 is built from 12 residues. V was clipped by 8 bases and J by 4 bases; unmatched bases: 4. The germline V gene has CDR1 SGHVS and CDR2 FQNEAQ. This CDR3 is CASGGGRETQYF. In nucleotides, the CDR3 is TGTGCCAGCGGCGGGGGACGAGAGACCCAGTACTTC.

The chain recombines TRBV18 with TRBJ1-6; D ambiguous. The CDR3 is made up of 16 amino acids. CDR1 and CDR2 (germline): KGHSH, LQKENI. Trimming pared 6 bases from V and 6 bases from J, leaving 18 bases between. CDR3 DNA: TGTGCCAGCTCGTCCCAGGCCACACGGTTTAATTCACCCCTCCACTTT. Amino acids: CASSSQATRFNSPLHF. The full variable domain, its missing parts supplied by reference TRBV18 and TRBJ1-6, is NAGVMQNPRHLVRRRGQEARLRCSPMKGHSHVYWYRQLPEEGLKFMVYLQKENIIDESGMPKERFSAEFPKEGPSILRIQQVVRGDSAAYFCASSSQATRFNSPLHFGNGTRLTVT.

CDR3 nucleotides: TGTGCCTGGAGACGAGGGCCGGCCTATGGCTACACCTTC. This codes for CAWRRGPAYGYTF. J is TRBJ1-2 and V is TRBV30; D is unclear. Germline CDR1 is GTSNPN and CDR2 is SVGIG (reference sequence). The CDR3 totals 13 residues. Trimming removed 3 bases from V and 4 bases from J, with 12 bases in between.

This clone was detected once. The chain has TRBV6-1 and TRBJ2-2, with 8 bases that match TRBD2. The CDR3 totals 16 residues. V was pared by 2 bases and J by 6 bases, with 8 bases of the junction left unmatched. The germline CDR1 and CDR2 sequences are MNHNS and SASEGT. As DNA, the CDR3 is TGTGCCAGCAGTGAACAGGGGTACGGGAGGGCCGGGGAGCTGTTTTTT. Its protein product is CASSEQGYGRAGELFF.

V is TRBV6-5 and J is TRBJ2-7; D possibly corresponds to TRBD2 (7 bases). Trimming took off 2 bases at V and 5 bases at J, with 16 bases between the two ends. The germline gives CDR1 MNHEY, CDR2 SVGAGI. CDR3 length: 15 amino acids. In nucleotides, the CDR3 is TGTGCCAGCAGTTACAACAGGGAGGGATCCCACGAGCAGTACTTC. Its translation: CASSYNREGSHEQYF.

The CDR3 bases are TGTGCCAGCAGTCCGAGCCCCGTTGGGACCCAGTACTTC. Translated, it gives CASSPSPVGTQYF. The chain employs TRBV6-5 and TRBJ2-5; unclear D gene. Trimming removed 5 bases from V and 7 bases from J, with 14 bases in between. Germline V lookup: CDR1 MNHEY, CDR2 SVGAGI. The CDR3 sequence is 13 residues long.

CDR3 residues: CASSIGSSTDTQYF. In nucleotides, the CDR3 is TGTGCCAGTAGTATCGGGTCCTCTACAGATACGCAGTATTTT. This chain uses TRBV19 with TRBJ2-3; D is undetermined. The CDR3 spans 14 residues. Trimming shortened V by 3 bases and J by 3 bases, and 10 bases separated the two germline ends. CDR1 is LNHDA, CDR2 SQIVND, per germline (reference sequence).

The chain employs TRBV9 and TRBJ2-6; TRBD2 is a possible D gene (6 bases). Germline loops: CDR1 SGDLS, CDR2 YYNGEE. The CDR3 loop spans 17 amino acids. Between the trimmed V and J ends, which lost 0 bases and 1 base, there was a span of 11 bases. CDR3 bases: TGTGCCAGCAGCGTAGCCATCGGGACTTCTGGGGCCAACGTCCTGACTTTC. Its translation: CASSVAIGTSGANVLTF.

This chain connects TRBV28 to TRBJ1-2; 7 bases map to TRBD1. This CDR3 has 13 amino acids. Germline CDR1 reads MDHEN; CDR2 reads SYDVKM. Losses at the gene ends were 5 bases for V and 7 bases for J; bases not matched to a gene: 7. DNA of the CDR3: TGTGCCAGCAGTCCCGCCCAGGGGGGTGGCTACACCTTC. Its protein is CASSPAQGGGYTF.

The V gene is TRBV7-3, the J gene TRBJ2-3; the D gene is possibly TRBD2 (7 bases). Germline V gene sequence: CDR1 SGHTA, CDR2 FQGTGA. The CDR3 runs to 17 residues. V was cut by 2 bases and J by 1 base, with 16 bases left in between. CDR3 DNA: TGTGCCAGCAGCTTACAAGCGGGAAGGGGGGGCACAGATACGCAGTATTTT. Translation: CASSLQAGRGGTDTQYF.

This clone came up once. The V call is TRBV27, the J call TRBJ2-7, with 7 bases aligning to TRBD1. This CDR3 has 13 residues. CDR1 and CDR2 from the germline V gene are MNHEY and SMNVEV (reference sequence). V shed 7 bases and J 0 bases; nucleotides not matched to a gene: 3. The CDR3 protein is CASMTGSSYEQYF. CDR3 bases: TGTGCCAGCATGACAGGGTCCTCCTACGAGCAGTACTTC.

The chain links TRBV2 to TRBJ2-3, with D perhaps TRBD1 (6 bases). This CDR3 region has 18 residues. The germline V gene encodes CDR1 SNHLY and CDR2 FYNNEI. Trimming shortened V by 0 bases and J by 0 bases, and 16 bases separated the two germline ends. CDR3 amino acids: CASSEAPTGGPSTDTQYF. CDR3 sequence (DNA): TGTGCCAGCAGTGAAGCGCCGACAGGCGGACCTAGCACAGATACGCAGTATTTT.

The V gene is TRBV18, the J gene TRBJ1-1; TRBD1 might be the D (5 bases). Germline V lookup: CDR1 KGHSH, CDR2 LQKENI. Trimming stripped 2 bases from V and 5 bases from J, with 12 bases between. The CDR3 consists of 14 residues. The CDR3 bases are TGTGCCAGCTCACCATCGGAGGGGCGGACTGAAGCTTTCTTT. Its protein product is CASSPSEGRTEAFF.

The chain has TRBV4-1 and TRBJ2-2; the match to TRBD2 covers 8 bases. V shed 1 base and J 4 bases; nucleotides not matched to a gene: 11. Germline V lookup: CDR1 MGHRA, CDR2 YSYEKL. There are 18 residues in the CDR3. The CDR3 sequence: CASSQVQPGGAGTGELFF. The DNA for the CDR3 is TGCGCCAGCAGCCAAGTCCAGCCCGGGGGGGCCGGCACCGGGGAGCTGTTTTTT.

The V and J genes are TRBV9 and TRBJ1-6, with D hard to call. Germline-derived CDR1 and CDR2 are SGDLS and YYNGEE. The CDR3 length is 15 residues. V was shortened by 2 bases and J by 9 bases, with 15 bases between the two germline ends. CDR3 sequence: CASSVSSGLTSPLHF. The DNA for the CDR3 is TGTGCCAGCAGCGTTTCTTCGGGGTTAACTTCACCCCTCCACTTT.

This clone was seen once. The rearrangement uses TRBV5-5 and TRBJ2-5; TRBD1 is a possible D gene (6 bases). This CDR3 has 15 residues. With 3 bases removed from V and 0 bases from J, the gap between germline ends came to 12 bases. In germline, CDR1 is SGHKS, CDR2 YYEKEE (reference sequence). The CDR3 region is CASSSKQGNQETQYF. CDR3 DNA: TGTGCCAGCAGCTCCAAACAGGGAAACCAAGAGACCCAGTACTTC. The variable domain in full, with the rest retrieved from reference TRBV5-5 and TRBJ2-5, is DAGVTQSPTHLIKTRGQQVTLRCSPISGHKSVSWYQQVLGQGPQFIFQYYEKEERGRGNFPDRFSARQFPNYSSELNVNALLLGDSALYLCASSSKQGNQETQYFGPGTRLLVL.

The chain joins TRBV30 to TRBJ2-1; 7 bases match TRBD2. The J segment lost 8 bases and the V segment lost 8 bases, leaving 15 bases of the junction unmatched. Per the germline V gene, CDR1 is GTSNPN and CDR2 is SVGIG (reference sequence). The CDR3 has 14 residues. The CDR3 reads CAQHRGVGAHEQFF. CDR3 coding DNA: TGTGCCCAACACCGGGGGGTCGGTGCCCATGAGCAGTTCTTC.